This TCR beta chain was captured by sequencing in a study of T cell responses to AZD1222 COVID-19 vaccine. Notes on the study in general: Just 6 or 7 AZD1222 recipients were seropositive at baseline. The donor group comprised mostly white British people and more females; the analysis possibly underestimated clonal diversity.

This CDR3 is 12 amino acids long. V dropped 4 bases and J dropped 8; count of bases not matched to a gene: 6. Per germline, CDR1 SQVTM and CDR2 ANQGSEA. Comments on this clone: The antigen is unknown.

Profiled with immunoSEQ multiplex PCR; TCRdb holds only in-frame clones, not every one. Here the sample spans roughly 110,000 clones, less than 95% being singletons. Specimen: peripheral blood, collected 28 days after the second AZD1222 dose. V and J are TRBV29-1 and TRBJ1-2, with 8 bases identical to TRBD1. The sequence was obtained from an adult who received the AZD1222 COVID-19 vaccine. The CDR3, as DNA: TGCAGCGTTGGGGGTACAGGGGGAGGCTACACCTTC. Its protein product is CSVGGTGGGYTF.